The source of this T cell receptor beta chain is a study of tumor-infiltrating lymphocytes in primary liver carcinoma. The overall study: In every tissue type, samples returned a similar yield of roughly 3.65 to 8 million productive TCRbeta reads.

This CDR3 has 15 amino acids. Germline assignment: CDR1 MNHNS and CDR2 SASEGT. Overall study findings and caveats: Tumor-adjacent and tumor-blood pairs overlapped less than tumor region pairs did. Tumors had a significantly higher top-250-clone fraction than blood (p = 0.039).

Total RNA (around 500 ng) served as template for TCR beta cDNA synthesis primed by a constant-region primer. For TCR beta, libraries were produced by three nested multiplex PCR rounds using slightly modified ARM-PCR. Running around 10 cycles apiece, the first two PCR rounds relied on TRBV1-TRBV30 forward primers together with a C-beta reverse primer. TCRdb reanalysed the multiplex PCR reads using MiXCR and keeps one entry per CDR3 protein. The repertoire holds 50,000 to 60,000 distinct CDR3 sequences, with over 75% as singletons. A word on this clonotype: Its antigen remains unidentified. An end of the junction differs from the germline gene, which may be a read error.

The approximately 17-32 mg bulk tissue piece was not sorted before simultaneous RNA and DNA extraction. Sample: liver tumor tissue from sampling region 5. The subset: tumor region T5, tumor centre. J is TRBJ2-7 and V is TRBV6-1; D is ambiguous. The sequence derives from a man aged 40-49 years with primary liver carcinoma and hepatitis B virus infection. For the CDR3, the DNA is TGCGCCAGCAGTGTCGATACGGTGGGCTCCTACGAGCAGTACTTC. Translating it yields CASSVDTVGSYEQYF.